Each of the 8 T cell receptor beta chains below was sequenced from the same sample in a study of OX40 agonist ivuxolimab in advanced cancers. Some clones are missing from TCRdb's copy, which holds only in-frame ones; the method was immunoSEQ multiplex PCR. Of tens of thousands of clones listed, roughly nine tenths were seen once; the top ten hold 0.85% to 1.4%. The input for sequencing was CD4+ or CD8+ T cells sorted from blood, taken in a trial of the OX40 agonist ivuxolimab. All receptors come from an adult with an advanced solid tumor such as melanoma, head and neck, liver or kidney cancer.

For the CDR3, the DNA is TGTGCCAGTAGTCCGGGACTTCCTGTTCCGGATACGCAGTATTTT. This sequence encodes CASSPGLPVPDTQYF. The chain carries TRBV19 and TRBJ2-3, with D perhaps matching TRBD2 (6 bases). The CDR3 runs 15 residues. Germline CDR1 reads LNHDA; CDR2 reads SQIVND (reference sequence). The V gene lost 5 bases and the J gene lost 6 bases, with 18 bases spanning the gap.

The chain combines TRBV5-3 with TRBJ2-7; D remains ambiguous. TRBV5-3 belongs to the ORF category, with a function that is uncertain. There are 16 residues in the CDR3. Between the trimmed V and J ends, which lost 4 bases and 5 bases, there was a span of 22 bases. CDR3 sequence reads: CARSGPGRLISHEQYF. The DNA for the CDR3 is TGTGCCAGAAGCGGGCCTGGCCGGCTCATCAGCCACGAGCAGTACTTC.

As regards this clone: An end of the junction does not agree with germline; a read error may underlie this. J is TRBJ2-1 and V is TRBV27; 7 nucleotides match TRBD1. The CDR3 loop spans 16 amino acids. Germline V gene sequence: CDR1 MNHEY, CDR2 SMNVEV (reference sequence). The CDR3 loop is CASRLLGGAMYNEQFF. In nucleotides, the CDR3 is TGTGCCAGCAGGTTATTAGGGGGCGCAATGTACAATGAGCAGTTCTTC.

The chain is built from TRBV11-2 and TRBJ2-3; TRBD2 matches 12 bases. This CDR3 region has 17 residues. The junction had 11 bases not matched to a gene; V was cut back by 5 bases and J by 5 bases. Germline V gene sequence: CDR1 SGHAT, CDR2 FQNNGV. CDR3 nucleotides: TGTGCCAGCAGCCTCACGCAACTAGCGGGAGGACAAGATACGCAGTATTTT. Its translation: CASSLTQLAGGQDTQYF. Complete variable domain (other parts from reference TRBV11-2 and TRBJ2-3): EAGVAQSPRYKIIEKRQSVAFWCNPISGHATLYWYQQILGQGPKLLIQFQNNGVVDDSQLPKDRFSAERLKGVDSTLKIQPAKLEDSAVYLCASSLTQLAGGQDTQYFGPGTRLTVL.

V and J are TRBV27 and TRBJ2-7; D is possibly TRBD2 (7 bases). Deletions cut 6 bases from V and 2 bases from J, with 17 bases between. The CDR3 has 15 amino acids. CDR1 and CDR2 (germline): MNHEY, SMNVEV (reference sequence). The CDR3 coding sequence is TGTGCCAGCAGACTAAAGGGGGGGGGACCCTACGAGCAGTACTTC. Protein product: CASRLKGGGPYEQYF.

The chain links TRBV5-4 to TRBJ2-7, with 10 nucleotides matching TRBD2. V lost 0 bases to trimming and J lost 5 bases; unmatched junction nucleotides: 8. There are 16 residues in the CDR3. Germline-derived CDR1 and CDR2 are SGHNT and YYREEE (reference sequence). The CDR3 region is CASSLAPLAGVDEQYF. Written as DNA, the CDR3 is TGTGCCAGCAGCTTGGCTCCTCTAGCGGGAGTCGACGAGCAGTACTTC. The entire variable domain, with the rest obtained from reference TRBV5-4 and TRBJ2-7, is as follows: ETGVTQSPTHLIKTRGQQVTLRCSSQSGHNTVSWYQQALGQGPQFIFQYYREEENGRGNFPPRFSGLQFPNYSSELNVNALELDDSALYLCASSLAPLAGVDEQYFGPGTRLTVT.

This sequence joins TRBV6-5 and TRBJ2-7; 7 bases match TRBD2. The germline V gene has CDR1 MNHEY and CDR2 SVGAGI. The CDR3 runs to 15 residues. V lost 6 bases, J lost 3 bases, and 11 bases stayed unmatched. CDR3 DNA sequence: TGTGCCAGCAGGGCGGGGGTAGTGGAGTTCTACGAGCAGTACTTC. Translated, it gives CASRAGVVEFYEQYF.

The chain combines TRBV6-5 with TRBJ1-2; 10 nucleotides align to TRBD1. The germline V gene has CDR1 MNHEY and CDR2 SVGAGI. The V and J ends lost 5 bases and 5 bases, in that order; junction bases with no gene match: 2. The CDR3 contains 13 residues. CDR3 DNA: TGTGCCAGCAGTCGGGACAGGGGATATGGCTACACCTTC. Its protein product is CASSRDRGYGYTF.